This T cell receptor (beta chain) derives from a study of cytomegalovirus exposure and HLA in healthy donors. Study-wide findings and caveats: Researchers catalogued over 150 TCR beta chains as cytomegalovirus-associated. Later analysis identified a missense DCLRE1C variant that was linked to TCR beta V- and J-gene trimming. When a later analysis compared HLA-associated TCR beta chains with equally common others, the HLA-associated chains turned out to be more clonally expanded and to have lower generation probabilities.

PCR was performed using 60 Vbeta and 13 Jbeta primers. Per the authors' pipeline: Some 80 million unique TCR beta chains, about 12 million shared, were counted in a later analysis. Some clones are missing from TCRdb's copy, which holds only in-frame ones; the method was immunoSEQ multiplex PCR. For V, J and clone size, that table is used; D and trimming come from the DNA. This table holds more than 80,000 clones, around four fifths found once. On this clone itself: The antigen is not known.

The V and J ends lost 0 bases and 3 bases, in that order; junction bases with no gene match: 6. The CDR3 runs 16 residues. CDR1 is KGHSH and CDR2 is LQKENI in the germline V gene. The sample taken for sequencing was PBMCs. This TCR derives from a man aged 50 or older in good health and CMV-seronegative. The chain links TRBV18 to TRBJ2-5; TRBD2 aligns across 8 bases. CDR3 loop: CASSPPTLAGEETQYF. The CDR3 DNA sequence: TGTGCCAGCTCACCACCGACCCTAGCGGGTGAAGAGACCCAGTACTTC.